A selection of T cell receptor beta chains follows, all from one sample in a study of neoadjuvant anti-PD-1 for oral cavity cancer. TCRdb's copy holds only in-frame clones and misses some; the assay was immunoSEQ multiplex PCR. Here the sample spans fewer than 25,000 clones, 45% being singletons. The sample here was tumor tissue, taken after nivolumab (anti-PD-1) treatment. These receptors were obtained from a person aged 40 to 85 with oral cavity squamous cell carcinoma. Each CDR3 is given with its conserved first and last residue. The D gene is left open where the match is weak. Where a row states a size, it is once, few, many or the class of an expanded clone; other rows omit it.

D,size,J,V,DNA,CDR3
-,-,TRBJ1-1,TRBV27,TGTGCCAGCAGTCGATGGGGTGGCACTGAAGCTTTCTTT,CASSRWGGTEAFF
TRBD2,-,TRBJ2-1,TRBV7-2,TGTGCCAGCAGCTTAAGTGCCCTCGGACTAGCCGATGAGCAGTTCTTC,CASSLSALGLADEQFF
TRBD1,-,TRBJ1-6,TRBV4-1,TGCGCCAGCAGCCAGGGCGTTCAGGGGGGAAGTTCACCCCTCCACTTT,CASSQGVQGGSSPLHF
TRBD2,-,TRBJ2-6,TRBV4-3,TGCGCCAGCAGCCAAGAAATAGCGGGGAGCTCTGGGGCCAACGTCCTGACTTTC,CASSQEIAGSSGANVLTF
-,-,TRBJ2-7,TRBV9,TGTGCCAGCAGCGTAGCGGCGGGACAGACCTACGAGCAGTACTTC,CASSVAAGQTYEQYF
-,once,TRBJ2-1,TRBV7-9,TGTGCCAGCAGCCCTCACAAAAGTGAGCAGTTCTTC,CASSPHKSEQFF
TRBD2,-,TRBJ2-7,TRBV4-3,TGCGCCAGCAGCCAAGATATGTGGGGGGGTGGACCGCCAAGAGTGAGGGAGCAGTACTTC,CASSQDMWGGGPPRVREQYF
-,-,TRBJ2-7,TRBV7-2,TGTGCCAGCAGCTTTAGATACGAGCAGTACTTC,CASSFRYEQYF
-,large,TRBJ2-5,TRBV11-2,TGTGCCAGCAGCTCCGTCGGGCAGGGTGACCAAGAGACCCAGTACTTC,CASSSVGQGDQETQYF
TRBD1,-,TRBJ2-5,TRBV11-2,TGTGCCAGCAGCCCCAGAACAGGGGCGTCTCAAGAGACCCAGTACTTC,CASSPRTGASQETQYF
-,-,TRBJ2-5,TRBV28,TGTGCCAGCAGCGTACCCCAGGGGCAAGAGACCCAGTACTTC,CASSVPQGQETQYF
-,once,TRBJ1-4,TRBV7-8,TGTGCCAGCAGCTTAGAAGGGGCAGTTAATGAAAAACTGTTTTTT,CASSLEGAVNEKLFF